This T cell receptor beta chain comes out of a study of cytomegalovirus exposure and HLA in healthy donors. The PCR used 60 Vbeta and 13 Jbeta primers. Sequenced by immunoSEQ multiplex PCR; TCRdb stores in-frame clones only, minus some. The sample has around 67,000 clones, approximately 67% seen once. This clone was recorded a few times. From germline, CDR1 is SGHDT and CDR2 YYEEEE. Trimming stripped 0 bases from V and 3 bases from J, with 7 bases between. The CDR3 runs 13 residues. Sequenced input: PBMCs. The sequence was collected from a woman in her 30s in good health and CMV-seronegative. The rearrangement joins TRBV5-6 to TRBJ2-7; D is unresolved. CDR3 bases: TGTGCCAGCAGCTTGGACACAGACTACGAGCAGTACTTC. This sequence encodes CASSLDTDYEQYF. Together with reference TRBV5-6 and TRBJ2-7, the CDR3 gives the full variable domain: DAGVTQSPTHLIKTRGQQVTLRCSPKSGHDTVSWYQQALGQGPQFIFQYYEEEERQRGNFPDRFSGHQFPNYSSELNVNALLLGDSALYLCASSLDTDYEQYFGPGTRLTVT.